A selection of T cell receptor beta chains follows, all from one sample in a study of T cell responses to AZD1222 COVID-19 vaccine. Measured with immunoSEQ multiplex PCR; TCRdb has only the in-frame clones, and not every one. The profile shows around 140,000 clones, roughly nine tenths of them singletons. Sequencing was performed on peripheral blood, taken on day 0 of AZD1222 vaccination. The receptors here all came from an adult in good health. The CDR3 runs from the conserved cysteine through the conserved F or W. A D gene is named only where the DNA matches it firmly. Only some rows state a clone size, as once, few, many or a class for expanded clones.

12	-	TRBJ2-3	TRBV14	-	TGTGCCAGCAGCCAAGGAATGTATACGCAGTATTTT	CASSQGMYTQYF
12	-	TRBJ2-5	TRBV7-3	-	TGTGCCAGCAGCACACCGGGAGAGACCCAGTACTTC	CASSTPGETQYF
19	-	TRBJ2-5	TRBV19	-	TGTGCCAGTAGTATAGGAGAGGGGAAAATAGCGGTAATCCAAGAGACCCAGTACTTC	CASSIGEGKIAVIQETQYF
16	TRBD2	TRBJ2-2	TRBV9	-	TGTGCCAGCAGCCGCGGACTAGCGGAAAACACCGGGGAGCTGTTTTTT	CASSRGLAENTGELFF
15	-	TRBJ2-1	TRBV11-2	-	TGTGCCAGCAGCGCTAGGACAGCTCTGAGCAATGAGCAGTTCTTC	CASSARTALSNEQFF
15	TRBD2	TRBJ2-5	TRBV9	-	TGTGCCAGCAGCGTACGAGCGGGAGATGGGGAGACCCAGTACTTC	CASSVRAGDGETQYF
15	-	TRBJ1-2	TRBV7-2	-	TGTGCCAGCAGCTTAGACCCTCGGGAATCCTATGGCTACACCTTC	CASSLDPRESYGYTF
23	TRBD2	TRBJ2-3	TRBV5-1	-	TGCGCCAGCACCCCCCGCCCGGGCAGACCAGATTGGACTAGCGACCATAGCACAGATACGCAGTATTTT	CASTPRPGRPDWTSDHSTDTQYF
17	-	TRBJ2-6	TRBV5-4	-	TGTGCCAGCAGGGGTTGGAGGGGAACTACTGGGGCCAACGTCCTGACTTTC	CASRGWRGTTGANVLTF
15	-	TRBJ2-1	TRBV6-2/TRBV6-3	-	TGTGCCAGCAGCCTACAGGGCAGCTCCTACAATGAGCAGTTCTTC	CASSLQGSSYNEQFF
13	-	TRBJ1-5	TRBV12-3/TRBV12-4	-	TGTGCCAGCAGTTTGGTTGGGTATCAGCCCCAGCATTTT	CASSLVGYQPQHF
12	-	TRBJ2-7	TRBV29-1	few	TGCAGCGTCCACGGACGCGGGTACGAGCAGTACTTC	CSVHGRGYEQYF
16	-	TRBJ1-2	TRBV28	-	TGTGCCAGCATCGAGGGGGGGGCCCAACCTAACTATGGCTACACCTTC	CASIEGGAQPNYGYTF
15	TRBD1	TRBJ1-2	TRBV2	-	TGTGCCAGCAAAATGGTAGCGGGACAGGGATATGGCTACACCTTC	CASKMVAGQGYGYTF
13	-	TRBJ1-2	TRBV15	-	TGTGCCACCAGCAGGGGCGTGACGTATGGCTACACCTTC	CATSRGVTYGYTF
18	TRBD1	TRBJ2-3	TRBV4-2	-	TGTGCCAGCAGCCAGGGGCTATCGGACAGGGGACACACGGATACGCAGTATTTT	CASSQGLSDRGHTDTQYF
14	-	TRBJ2-5	TRBV24-1	-	TGTGCCACCAGTGATTCAGGGAGGGGGGGGACCCAGTACTTC	CATSDSGRGGTQYF
15	-	TRBJ1-5	TRBV24-1	-	TGTGCCACCAGTGTTCACGGACGGGACAATCAGCCCCAGCATTTT	CATSVHGRDNQPQHF
14	TRBD1	TRBJ2-1	TRBV6-5	-	TGTGCCAGCAGGAATTACAGGGGACGGAATGAGCAGTTCTTC	CASRNYRGRNEQFF
15	TRBD2	TRBJ2-5	TRBV9	-	TGTGCCAGCAGCGTCGACGGGGGACTACAAGAGACCCAGTACTTC	CASSVDGGLQETQYF
10	-	TRBJ1-2	TRBV29-1	-	TGCAGCGTCTCAGAGTATGGCTACACCTTC	CSVSEYGYTF
16	-	TRBJ2-1	TRBV14	-	TGTGCCAGCAGCCGTAAGCGGGCTTTTGTATCTGATGAGCAGTTCTTC	CASSRKRAFVSDEQFF